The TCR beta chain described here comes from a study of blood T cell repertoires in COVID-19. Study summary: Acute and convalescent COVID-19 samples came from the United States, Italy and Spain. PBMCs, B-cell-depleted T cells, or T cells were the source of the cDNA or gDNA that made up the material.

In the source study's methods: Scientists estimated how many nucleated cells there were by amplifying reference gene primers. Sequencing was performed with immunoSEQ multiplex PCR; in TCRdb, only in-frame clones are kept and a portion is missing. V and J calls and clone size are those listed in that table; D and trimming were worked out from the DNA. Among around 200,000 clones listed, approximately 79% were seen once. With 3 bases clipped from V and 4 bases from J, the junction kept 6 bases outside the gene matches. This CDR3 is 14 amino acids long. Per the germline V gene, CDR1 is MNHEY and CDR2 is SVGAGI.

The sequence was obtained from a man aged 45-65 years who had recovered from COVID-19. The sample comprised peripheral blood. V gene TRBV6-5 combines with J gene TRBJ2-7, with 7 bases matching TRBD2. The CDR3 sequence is CASSYGGGLYEQYF. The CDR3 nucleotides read TGTGCCAGCAGTTATGGGGGGGGTCTTTACGAGCAGTACTTC.